The 19 T cell receptor beta chains listed next were all sequenced from one sample in a study of human T cells and chemical hapten exposure. TCRdb redid the calling of the 5' RACE reads with MiXCR, one entry per CDR3 protein. The sample has some 150,000 distinct CDR3 sequences; about 4.3% are singletons. The total RNA was obtained from whole blood that was not fractionated. These receptors originate from a female donor in good health.

V gene TRBV20-1 combines with J gene TRBJ1-3, with 7 bases that match TRBD1. Trimming took 0 bases from V and 0 from J; bases not matched to a gene: 5. Germline-derived CDR1 and CDR2 are DFQATT and SNEGSKA (reference sequence). CDR3 length equals 16 residues. The CDR3 coding sequence is TGCAGTGCTAGAGACTTACAGGGGCGCTCTGGAAACACCATATATTTT. This translates into CSARDLQGRSGNTIYF.

This clonotype was observed many times. CDR3 in amino acids: CASSSTLGLAGGRRETQYF. CDR3 DNA: TGTGCCAGCAGCTCTACCCTCGGACTAGCGGGGGGACGGCGGGAGACCCAGTACTTC. The J gene is TRBJ2-5, the V gene TRBV7-2; 14 positions agree with TRBD2. Germline V gene sequence: CDR1 SGHTA, CDR2 FQGNSA. The V segment lost 4 bases and the J segment 5 bases; nucleotides outside the gene matches: 15. This CDR3 contains 19 residues.

This clonotype appeared many times. The chain uses TRBV6-5 and TRBJ2-1; D unresolved. The germline V gene has CDR1 MNHEY and CDR2 SVGAGI. The CDR3 contains 14 residues. Between the trimmed V and J ends, which lost 1 base and 5 bases, there was a span of 9 bases. CDR3 region: CASSYYHLDNEQFF. Here the CDR3 DNA reads TGTGCCAGCAGTTACTACCACTTAGACAATGAGCAGTTCTTC.

The sample holds many counts of this clonotype. The CDR3 region is CASSLIGGAANEQYF. CDR3 nucleotide sequence: TGTGCCAGCAGTTTAATCGGGGGGGCGGCCAACGAGCAGTACTTC. The chain has TRBV12-3 or TRBV12-4 and TRBJ2-7; 8 bases match TRBD2. The CDR3 has 15 amino acids. With V trimmed by 2 bases and J by 5 bases, 8 bases remained unmatched.

The sample holds many counts of this clonotype. This rearrangement joins TRBV5-1 to TRBJ1-5; D possibly corresponds to TRBD1 (5 bases). The CDR3 is made up of 14 amino acids. Germline CDR1 SGHRS, CDR2 YFSETQ. The V and J ends lost 0 bases and 5 bases respectively, with 9 bases between them. CDR3 protein: CASSLGQSHQPQHF. In DNA form, the CDR3 reads TGCGCCAGCAGCTTGGGACAGTCTCATCAGCCCCAGCATTTT. Full variable domain (rest looked up from reference TRBV5-1 and TRBJ1-5): KAGVTQTPRYLIKTRGQQVTLSCSPISGHRSVSWYQQTPGQGLQFLFEYFSETQRNKGNFPGRFSGRQFSNSRSEMNVSTLELGDSALYLCASSLGQSHQPQHFGDGTRLSIL.

This clonotype was picked up many times. The chain employs TRBV11-2 and TRBJ2-6; D is unresolved. Germline V gene sequence: CDR1 SGHAT, CDR2 FQNNGV. The CDR3 contains 17 residues. V lost 1 base and J lost 2, with 12 bases in between. The chain's CDR3 is CASSLGHYGAGANVLTF. CDR3 in DNA: TGTGCCAGCAGCTTAGGTCACTACGGAGCTGGGGCCAACGTCCTGACTTTC.

This clonotype was counted many times. The chain recombines TRBV7-2 with TRBJ1-1, with 8 bases fitting TRBD1. Trimming at V came to 0 bases and at J to 6 bases, leaving 9 bases not matched to a gene. The CDR3 is 16 residues long. Germline V gene data show CDR1 as SGHTA and CDR2 as FQGNSA. CDR3 DNA sequence: TGTGCCAGCAGCTTAGCGCTGTCAGGGGGCAGGGCTGAAGCTTTCTTT. It is translated as CASSLALSGGRAEAFF.

This clonotype has at least ten counts. This sequence joins TRBV27 and TRBJ1-1; 8 positions match TRBD1. CDR3 length equals 17 residues. Germline V lookup: CDR1 MNHEY, CDR2 SMNVEV (reference sequence). V shed 5 bases and J 0 bases; nucleotides not matched to a gene: 11. The CDR3 nucleotides read TGTGCCAGCAGTCTGCAACCTGGACAGGGCATGAACACTGAAGCTTTCTTT. It specifies CASSLQPGQGMNTEAFF.

The V and J genes are TRBV7-6 and TRBJ2-7, with D possibly TRBD2 on 5 matching bases. This CDR3 comprises 14 residues. Germline CDR1 SGHVS, CDR2 FNYEAQ. Trimming cost V 5 bases and J 2 bases, with 13 bases left between them. For the CDR3, the DNA is TGTGCCAGCAGCCCGAGGGAGCCCCCCTACGAGCAGTACTTC. This encodes CASSPREPPYEQYF.

The V call is TRBV20-1, the J call TRBJ1-1, with D uncertain. The CDR3 totals 12 residues. Trimming shortened V by 0 bases and J by 7 bases, and 9 bases separated the two germline ends. CDR1 and CDR2 (germline): DFQATT, SNEGSKA (reference sequence). The CDR3 sequence is CSARDGLGEAFF. DNA of the CDR3: TGCAGTGCTAGAGACGGGTTGGGTGAAGCTTTCTTT.

At least ten counts were recorded for this clonotype. The chain has TRBV7-3 and TRBJ2-7; 8 bases match TRBD1. CDR3 size: 17 residues. Germline V gives CDR1 SGHTA, CDR2 FQGTGA. V trimming: 2 bases; J trimming: 2 bases; junction bases outside the gene matches: 11. The CDR3 loop is CASSLWGAGTGPYEQYF. As DNA, the CDR3 is TGTGCCAGCAGCTTATGGGGGGCGGGGACAGGACCCTACGAGCAGTACTTC.

In this sample, this clonotype turned up many times. V and J are TRBV6-5 and TRBJ1-1, with 7 bases lining up with TRBD1. The CDR3 is 13 amino acids. Looked up from germline, CDR1 is MNHEY and CDR2 is SVGAGI. The trim removed 6 bases at V and 1 base at J, leaving 2 bases unmatched. DNA for the CDR3: TGTGCCAGCAGCCGGACAGGGAACACTGAAGCTTTCTTT. Its translation: CASSRTGNTEAFF.

This clonotype was picked up many times. The CDR3 nucleotides read TGTGCCAGCAGTTTTTGGGGAGGGGCCGGGAATGAGCAGTTCTTC. It is translated as CASSFWGGAGNEQFF. The rearrangement links TRBV12-3 or TRBV12-4 to TRBJ2-1; 7 bases are shared with TRBD2. Trimming cost V 3 bases and J 7 bases; bases outside gene matches: 9. The CDR3 consists of 15 residues.

The chain couples TRBV20-1 to TRBJ2-3, with D hard to call. Germline V gives CDR1 DFQATT, CDR2 SNEGSKA (reference sequence). Trimming left V 5 bases short and J 4 bases short, with 19 bases between. The CDR3 covers 15 residues. The CDR3, as DNA: TGCAGTGCTCCTCAATCCTCCAAGTGTGCAGATACGCAGTATTTT. Its translation: CSAPQSSKCADTQYF.

The V call is TRBV12-3 or TRBV12-4, the J call TRBJ2-1, with TRBD1 as a possible D gene (5 bases). The V end was cut by 3 bases, the J end by 4 bases, with 10 bases between. The length of the CDR3 is 14 residues. CDR3 in amino acids: CASSFRGLYNEQFF. The CDR3 DNA sequence: TGTGCCAGCAGTTTTAGGGGTTTATACAATGAGCAGTTCTTC.

Only a few counts were recorded for this clonotype. V usage is TRBV11-2 and J usage is TRBJ1-1; 11 nucleotides align to TRBD1. The CDR3 runs 16 residues. V was clipped by 5 bases and J by 2 bases; unmatched bases: 7. Germline V CDR1 and CDR2: SGHAT, FQNNGV. The CDR3, as DNA: TGTGCCAGCAGCCCCCGGACAGGGGGCAGAAACACTGAAGCTTTCTTT. It is translated as CASSPRTGGRNTEAFF.

This clonotype has at least ten counts. The chain links TRBV18 to TRBJ2-3; D remains ambiguous. The CDR3 has 13 amino acids. Germline assignment: CDR1 KGHSH and CDR2 LQKENI. Trimming took 3 bases from V and 6 from J, leaving 10 bases between them. This CDR3 reads CASSPFVADTQYF. CDR3 sequence (DNA): TGTGCCAGCTCACCTTTCGTAGCCGATACGCAGTATTTT.

This clonotype was counted many times. The chain joins TRBV12-3 or TRBV12-4 to TRBJ1-1, with D possibly TRBD1 on 6 matching bases. The CDR3 sequence is 16 residues long. V was clipped by 3 bases and J by 11 bases, with 25 bases between them. The CDR3 here is CASSLNGLGQGIIAFF. The CDR3 DNA follows: TGTGCCAGCAGTTTGAATGGTTTGGGGCAGGGGATAATTGCTTTCTTT.

This clonotype was seen at least ten times. The J gene is TRBJ2-7, the V gene TRBV20-1, with a possible D match to TRBD1 (6 bases). Germline V gene data show CDR1 as DFQATT and CDR2 as SNEGSKA (reference sequence). There are 14 residues in the CDR3. Trimming took 1 base from V and 0 from J, leaving 10 bases between them. DNA of the CDR3: TGCAGTGCTAGAGGACAGGACAACTCCTACGAGCAGTACTTC. Its translation: CSARGQDNSYEQYF.